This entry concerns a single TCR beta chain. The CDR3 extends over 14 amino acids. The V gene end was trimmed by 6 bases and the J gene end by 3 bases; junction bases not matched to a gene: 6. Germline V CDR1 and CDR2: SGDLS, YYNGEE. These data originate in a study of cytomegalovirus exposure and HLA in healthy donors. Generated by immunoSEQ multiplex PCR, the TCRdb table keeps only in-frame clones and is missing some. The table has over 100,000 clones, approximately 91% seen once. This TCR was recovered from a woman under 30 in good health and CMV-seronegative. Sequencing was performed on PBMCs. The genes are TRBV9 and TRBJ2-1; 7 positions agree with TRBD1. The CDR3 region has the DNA TGTGCCAGCAACCACAGGGGCGTCTACAATGAGCAGTTCTTC. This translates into CASNHRGVYNEQFF. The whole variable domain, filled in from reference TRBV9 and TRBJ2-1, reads DSGVTQTPKHLITATGQRVTLRCSPRSGDLSVYWYQQSLDQGLQFLIQYYNGEERAKGNILERFSAQQFPDLHSELNLSSLELGDSALYFCASNHRGVYNEQFFGPGTRLTVL.